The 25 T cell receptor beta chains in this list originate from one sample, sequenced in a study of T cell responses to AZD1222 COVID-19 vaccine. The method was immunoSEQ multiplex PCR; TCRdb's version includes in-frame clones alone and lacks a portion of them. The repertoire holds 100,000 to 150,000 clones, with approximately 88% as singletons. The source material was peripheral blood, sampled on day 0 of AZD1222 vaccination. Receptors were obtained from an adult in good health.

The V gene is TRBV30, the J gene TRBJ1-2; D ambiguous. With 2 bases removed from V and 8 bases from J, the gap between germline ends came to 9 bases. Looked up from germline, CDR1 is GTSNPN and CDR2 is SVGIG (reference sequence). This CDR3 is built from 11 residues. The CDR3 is CAWSRALGYTF. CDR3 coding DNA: TGTGCCTGGAGTAGGGCGTTGGGCTACACCTTC.

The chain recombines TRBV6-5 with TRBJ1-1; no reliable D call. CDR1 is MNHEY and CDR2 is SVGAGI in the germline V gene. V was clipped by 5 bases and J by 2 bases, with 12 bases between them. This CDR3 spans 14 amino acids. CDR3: CASSTEGSNTEAFF. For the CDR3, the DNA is TGTGCCAGCAGTACAGAAGGGTCAAACACTGAAGCTTTCTTT.

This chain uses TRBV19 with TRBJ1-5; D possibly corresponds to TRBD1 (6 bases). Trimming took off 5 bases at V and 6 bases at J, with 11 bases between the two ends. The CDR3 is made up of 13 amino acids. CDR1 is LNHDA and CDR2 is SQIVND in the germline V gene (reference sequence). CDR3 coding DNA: TGTGCCAGTAGTGGGCAGGGGCTTCAGCCCCAGCATTTT. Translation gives CASSGQGLQPQHF.

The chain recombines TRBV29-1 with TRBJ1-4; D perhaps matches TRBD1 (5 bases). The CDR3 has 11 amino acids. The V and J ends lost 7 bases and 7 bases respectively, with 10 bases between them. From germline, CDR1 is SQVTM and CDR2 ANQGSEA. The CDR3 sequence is CSGGGREKLFF. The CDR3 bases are TGCAGCGGGGGGGGACGTGAAAAACTGTTTTTT.

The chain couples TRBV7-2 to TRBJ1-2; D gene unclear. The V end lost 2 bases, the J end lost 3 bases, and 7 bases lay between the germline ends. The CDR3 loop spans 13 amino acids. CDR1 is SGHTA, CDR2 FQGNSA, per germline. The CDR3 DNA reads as TGTGCCAGCAGCTTATTGGAGGACTATGGCTACACCTTC. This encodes CASSLLEDYGYTF.

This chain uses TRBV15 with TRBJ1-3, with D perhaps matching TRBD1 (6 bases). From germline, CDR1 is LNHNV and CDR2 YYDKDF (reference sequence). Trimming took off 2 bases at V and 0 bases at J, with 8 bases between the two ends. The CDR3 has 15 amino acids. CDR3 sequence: CATSRTGSSGNTIYF. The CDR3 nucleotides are TGTGCCACCAGCAGAACAGGGTCCTCTGGAAACACCATATATTTT.

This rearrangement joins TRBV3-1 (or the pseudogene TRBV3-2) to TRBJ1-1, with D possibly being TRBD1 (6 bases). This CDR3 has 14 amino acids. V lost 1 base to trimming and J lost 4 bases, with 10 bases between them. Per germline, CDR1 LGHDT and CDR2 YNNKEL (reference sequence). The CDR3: CASSQGQVVTEAFF. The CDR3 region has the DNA TGTGCCAGCAGCCAAGGACAGGTAGTCACTGAAGCTTTCTTT.

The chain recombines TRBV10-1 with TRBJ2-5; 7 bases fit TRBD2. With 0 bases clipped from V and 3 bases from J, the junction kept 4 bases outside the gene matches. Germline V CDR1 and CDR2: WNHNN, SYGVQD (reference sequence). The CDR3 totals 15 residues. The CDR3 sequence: CASSESSLAEETQYF. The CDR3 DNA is TGCGCCAGCAGTGAGTCTTCCCTAGCGGAAGAGACCCAGTACTTC.

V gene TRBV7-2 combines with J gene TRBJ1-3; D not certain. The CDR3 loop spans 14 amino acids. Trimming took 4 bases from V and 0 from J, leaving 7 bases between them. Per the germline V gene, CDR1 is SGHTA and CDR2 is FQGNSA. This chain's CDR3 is CASSYAISGNTIYF. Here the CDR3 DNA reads TGTGCCAGCAGCTACGCCATCTCTGGAAACACCATATATTTT. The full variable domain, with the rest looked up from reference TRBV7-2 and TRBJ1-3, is GAGVSQSPSNKVTEKGKDVELRCDPISGHTALYWYRQSLGQGLEFLIYFQGNSAPDKSGLPSDRFSAERTGGSVSTLTIQRTQQEDSAVYLCASSYAISGNTIYFGEGSWLTVV.

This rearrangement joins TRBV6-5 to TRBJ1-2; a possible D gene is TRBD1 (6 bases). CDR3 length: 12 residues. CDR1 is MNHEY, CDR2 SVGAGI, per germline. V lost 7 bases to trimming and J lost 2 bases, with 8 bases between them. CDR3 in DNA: TGTGCCAGCAAGGGGGACAACTATGGCTACACCTTC. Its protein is CASKGDNYGYTF.

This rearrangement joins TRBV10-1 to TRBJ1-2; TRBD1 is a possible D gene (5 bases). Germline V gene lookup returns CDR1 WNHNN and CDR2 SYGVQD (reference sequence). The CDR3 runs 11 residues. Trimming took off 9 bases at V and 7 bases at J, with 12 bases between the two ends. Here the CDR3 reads CARRDFRGYTF. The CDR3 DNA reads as TGCGCCAGGCGGGACTTCCGTGGCTACACCTTC.

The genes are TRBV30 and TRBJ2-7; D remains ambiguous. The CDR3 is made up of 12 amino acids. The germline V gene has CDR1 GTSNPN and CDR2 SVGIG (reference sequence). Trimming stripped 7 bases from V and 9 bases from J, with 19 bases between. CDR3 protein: CASSGPGLGQYF. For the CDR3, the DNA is TGTGCCTCATCCGGGCCGGGCCTAGGGCAGTACTTC.

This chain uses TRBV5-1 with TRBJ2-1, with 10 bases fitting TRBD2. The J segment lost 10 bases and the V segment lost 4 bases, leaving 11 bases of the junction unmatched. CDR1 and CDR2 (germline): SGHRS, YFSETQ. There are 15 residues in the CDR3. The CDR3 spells CASSLTTSGYIEQFF. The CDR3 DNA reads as TGCGCCAGCAGCCTAACGACTAGCGGGTATATCGAGCAGTTCTTC.

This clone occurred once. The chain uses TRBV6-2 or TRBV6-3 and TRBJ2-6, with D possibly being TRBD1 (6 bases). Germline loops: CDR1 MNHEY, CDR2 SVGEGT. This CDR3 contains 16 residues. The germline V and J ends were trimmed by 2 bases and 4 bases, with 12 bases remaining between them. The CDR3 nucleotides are TGTGCCAGCAGTTACGTGGGGGCGCAAGGGGCCAACGTCCTGACTTTC. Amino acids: CASSYVGAQGANVLTF.

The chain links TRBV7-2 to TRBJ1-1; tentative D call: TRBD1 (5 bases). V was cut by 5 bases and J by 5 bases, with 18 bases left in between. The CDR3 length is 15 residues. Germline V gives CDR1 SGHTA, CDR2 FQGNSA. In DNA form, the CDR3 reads TGTGCCAGCAGCCCCAGGCAGGGTTTATTGACTGAAGCTTTCTTT. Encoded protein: CASSPRQGLLTEAFF.

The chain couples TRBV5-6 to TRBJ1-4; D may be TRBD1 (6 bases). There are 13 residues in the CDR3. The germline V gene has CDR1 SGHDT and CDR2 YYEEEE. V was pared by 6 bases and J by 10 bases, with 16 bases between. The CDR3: CASIKEGVGKLFF. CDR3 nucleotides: TGTGCCAGCATAAAAGAGGGGGTCGGAAAACTGTTTTTT.

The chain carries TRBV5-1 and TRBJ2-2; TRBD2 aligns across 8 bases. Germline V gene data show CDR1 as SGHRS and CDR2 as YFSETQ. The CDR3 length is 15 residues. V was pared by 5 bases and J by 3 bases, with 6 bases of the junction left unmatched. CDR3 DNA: TGCGCCAGCAGTCTGGCGGGGGGCCACACCGGGGAGCTGTTTTTT. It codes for CASSLAGGHTGELFF.

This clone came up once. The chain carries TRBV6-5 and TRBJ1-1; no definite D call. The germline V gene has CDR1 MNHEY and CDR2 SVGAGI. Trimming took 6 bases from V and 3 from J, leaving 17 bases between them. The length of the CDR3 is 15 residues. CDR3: CASSPAGFLYTEAFF. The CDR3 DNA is TGTGCCAGCAGCCCGGCGGGTTTTCTTTACACTGAAGCTTTCTTT.

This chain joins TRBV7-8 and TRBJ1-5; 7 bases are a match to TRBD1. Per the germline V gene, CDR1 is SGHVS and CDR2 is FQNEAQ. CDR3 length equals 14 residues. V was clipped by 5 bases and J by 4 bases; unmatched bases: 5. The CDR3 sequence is CASSQDRQNQPQHF. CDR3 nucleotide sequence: TGTGCCAGCAGCCAGGACAGGCAAAATCAGCCCCAGCATTTT.

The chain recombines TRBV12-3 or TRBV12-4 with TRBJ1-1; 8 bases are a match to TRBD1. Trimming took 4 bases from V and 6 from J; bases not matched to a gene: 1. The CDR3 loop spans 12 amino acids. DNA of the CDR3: TGTGCCAGCAGTTGGACAGGGCCTGAAGCTTTCTTT. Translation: CASSWTGPEAFF.

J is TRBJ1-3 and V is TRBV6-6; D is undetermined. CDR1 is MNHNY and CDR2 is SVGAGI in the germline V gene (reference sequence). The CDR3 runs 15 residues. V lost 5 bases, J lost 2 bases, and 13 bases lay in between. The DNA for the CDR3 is TGTGCCAGCAGTAACTTCGAGGGCCCTGGAAACACCATATATTTT. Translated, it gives CASSNFEGPGNTIYF.

The CDR3 bases are TGTGCCAGCAGCTTAGCGGAGGGATATGGGGCCAACGTCCTGACTTTC. Its translation is CASSLAEGYGANVLTF. V and J are TRBV7-9 and TRBJ2-6; D possibly corresponds to TRBD2 (6 bases). Between the trimmed V and J ends, which lost 0 bases and 3 bases, there was a span of 9 bases. CDR3 size: 16 residues. Germline-derived CDR1 and CDR2 are SEHNR and FQNEAQ (reference sequence).

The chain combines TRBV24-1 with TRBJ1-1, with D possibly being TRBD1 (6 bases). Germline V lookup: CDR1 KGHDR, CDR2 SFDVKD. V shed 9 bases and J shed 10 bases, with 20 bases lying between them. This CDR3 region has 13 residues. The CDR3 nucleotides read TGTGCCACCCGTGCGGGGCGAGGGGGTCGAGCTTTCTTT. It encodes CATRAGRGGRAFF.

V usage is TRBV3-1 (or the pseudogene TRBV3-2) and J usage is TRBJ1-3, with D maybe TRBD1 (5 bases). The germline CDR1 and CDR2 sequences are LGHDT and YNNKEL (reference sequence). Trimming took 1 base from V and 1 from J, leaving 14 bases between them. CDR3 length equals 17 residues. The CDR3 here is CASSQVIRGSSGNTIYF. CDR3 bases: TGTGCCAGCAGCCAAGTTATAAGGGGCTCTTCTGGAAACACCATATATTTT.

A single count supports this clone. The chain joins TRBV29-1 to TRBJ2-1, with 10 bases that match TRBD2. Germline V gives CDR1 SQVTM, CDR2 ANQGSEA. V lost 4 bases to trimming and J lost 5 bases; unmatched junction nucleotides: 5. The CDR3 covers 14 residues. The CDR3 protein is CSVVPLAGDNEQFF. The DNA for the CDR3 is TGCAGCGTTGTTCCCCTAGCGGGGGACAATGAGCAGTTCTTC.